One and the same sample provided the 26 T cell receptor beta chains below, sequenced in a study of blood T cell repertoires in COVID-19. The data were produced by immunoSEQ multiplex PCR, yet TCRdb's version contains in-frame clones alone and is incomplete. In the table there are about 39,000 clones, around nine tenths of which are singletons. The sequenced sample consisted of peripheral blood. Every receptor here comes from a human donor in a cohort sampled during active COVID-19.

V and J are TRBV6-1 and TRBJ2-4; TRBD1 might be the D (5 bases). Germline V gene data show CDR1 as MNHNS and CDR2 as SASEGT. V gave up 0 bases and J gave up 7 bases, with 10 bases separating them. The CDR3 loop spans 14 amino acids. CDR3 sequence reads: CASSEAGRDNIQYF. DNA for the CDR3: TGTGCCAGCAGTGAAGCGGGGCGCGATAACATTCAGTACTTC.

This chain joins TRBV2 and TRBJ2-3; the match to TRBD2 covers 9 bases. Germline loops: CDR1 SNHLY, CDR2 FYNNEI. V gave up 5 bases and J gave up 2 bases; unmatched junction bases: 5. The CDR3 sequence is 15 residues long. The CDR3 here is CASSQTSGYTDTQYF. CDR3 in DNA: TGTGCCAGCAGTCAGACTAGCGGCTACACAGATACGCAGTATTTT.

The chain uses TRBV30 and TRBJ1-2; D ambiguous. CDR3 length: 13 residues. The germline V gene encodes CDR1 GTSNPN and CDR2 SVGIG (reference sequence). V was clipped by 2 bases and J by 2 bases, with 9 bases between them. This chain's CDR3 is CAWSHINNYGYTF. CDR3 bases: TGTGCCTGGAGTCACATAAACAACTATGGCTACACCTTC. The full variable domain, in which reference TRBV30 and TRBJ1-2 provide the parts outside the CDR3, is SQTIHQWPATLVQPVGSPLSLECTVEGTSNPNLYWYRQAAGRGLQLLFYSVGIGQISSEVPQNLSASRPQDRQFILSSKKLLLSDSGFYLCAWSHINNYGYTFGSGTRLTVV.

The gene calls are TRBV11-2 and TRBJ1-6; D is possibly TRBD1 (5 bases). Per germline, CDR1 SGHAT and CDR2 FQNNGV. There are 16 residues in the CDR3. V lost 0 bases to trimming and J lost 2 bases, with 8 bases between them. The DNA of the CDR3 is TGTGCCAGCAGCTTAGAAGGGGCACCCTATAATTCACCCCTCCACTTT. Translating it yields CASSLEGAPYNSPLHF. The complete variable domain, with remaining parts taken from reference TRBV11-2 and TRBJ1-6, reads EAGVAQSPRYKIIEKRQSVAFWCNPISGHATLYWYQQILGQGPKLLIQFQNNGVVDDSQLPKDRFSAERLKGVDSTLKIQPAKLEDSAVYLCASSLEGAPYNSPLHFGNGTRLTVT.

This chain connects TRBV5-1 to TRBJ2-3; 8 nucleotides line up with TRBD2. There are 15 residues in the CDR3. The V gene's germline CDR1 is SGHRS and CDR2 YFSETQ. V lost 2 bases, J lost 1 base, and 3 bases stayed unmatched. CDR3 sequence: CASSFQAGGTDTQYF. CDR3 nucleotides: TGCGCCAGCAGCTTTCAAGCGGGGGGCACAGATACGCAGTATTTT.

This chain connects TRBV19 to TRBJ2-1; the match to TRBD1 covers 8 bases. This CDR3 is 13 amino acids long. J lost 5 bases, V lost 6 bases, and 3 bases had no gene match. Germline V gene sequence: CDR1 LNHDA, CDR2 SQIVND (reference sequence). CDR3: CASRTGVHNEQFF. The CDR3 DNA reads TGTGCCAGTAGGACAGGGGTCCACAATGAGCAGTTCTTC.

This clone was seen once. This chain links TRBV18 with TRBJ1-2; 8 bases map to TRBD1. Germline V gene lookup returns CDR1 KGHSH and CDR2 LQKENI. With 3 bases clipped from V and 11 bases from J, the junction kept 8 bases outside the gene matches. The CDR3 has 13 residues. DNA for the CDR3: TGTGCCAGCTCACCTCCGGGACAGGAAAGGTACACCTTC. Translated: CASSPPGQERYTF.

The chain links TRBV28 to TRBJ1-2, with D possibly matching TRBD1 (6 bases). Germline values: CDR1 MDHEN, CDR2 SYDVKM. The CDR3 is made up of 13 amino acids. V was cut by 6 bases and J by 4 bases, with 12 bases left in between. CDR3 in amino acids: CASSFRGGYGYTF. The CDR3 DNA reads as TGTGCCAGCAGCTTCAGGGGCGGCTATGGCTACACCTTC.

This clone has a single count. This chain links TRBV27 with TRBJ2-3; the match to TRBD2 covers 13 bases. This CDR3 spans 16 amino acids. From germline, CDR1 is MNHEY and CDR2 SMNVEV (reference sequence). J gave up 2 bases and V 5 bases, and 4 bases lay outside the gene matches. The CDR3 coding sequence is TGTGCCAGCAGTCGAGGACTAGCGGGGGTCACAGATACGCAGTATTTT. This translates into CASSRGLAGVTDTQYF.

The CDR3 sequence: CASSQTSGGYEQYF. The CDR3 DNA reads TGTGCCAGTAGCCAAACTAGCGGGGGGTACGAGCAGTACTTC. V is TRBV19 and J is TRBJ2-7, with TRBD2 matching 12 bases. Germline trimming cut 6 bases from V and 4 bases from J; bases unmatched to any gene: 4. CDR1 and CDR2 (germline): LNHDA, SQIVND (reference sequence). The CDR3 is 14 amino acids.

The chain has TRBV9 and TRBJ2-5; 11 bases are a match to TRBD2. This CDR3 is 17 amino acids long. J gave up 4 bases and V 0 bases, and 8 bases lay outside the gene matches. The germline gives CDR1 SGDLS, CDR2 YYNGEE. CDR3 region: CASSVEGSGGGVETQYF. CDR3 sequence (DNA): TGTGCCAGCAGCGTAGAAGGTAGCGGGGGGGGTGTAGAGACCCAGTACTTC.

The rearrangement uses TRBV5-8 and TRBJ1-1; possible D gene TRBD1, 5 bases. Trimming removed 0 bases from V and 3 bases from J, with 12 bases in between. Germline CDR1 and CDR2: SGHTS and YDEGEE. The CDR3 is made up of 15 amino acids. CDR3 nucleotides: TGTGCCAGCAGCTTGGGCGATACCAGGGACACTGAAGCTTTCTTT. Translating gives CASSLGDTRDTEAFF.

V gene TRBV10-3 combines with J gene TRBJ1-3; no firm D call. Trimming cost V 2 bases and J 8 bases, with 10 bases left between them. Germline CDR1 is ENHRY and CDR2 is SYGVKD. The CDR3 has 13 residues. The CDR3 loop is CAISEPPEDTIYF. DNA of the CDR3: TGTGCCATCAGTGAGCCACCGGAGGACACCATATATTTT.

V and J are TRBV28 and TRBJ2-5; TRBD2 is a possible D gene (5 bases). Germline CDR1 reads MDHEN; CDR2 reads SYDVKM. Trimming pared 6 bases from V and 4 bases from J, leaving 12 bases between. CDR3 length: 13 residues. In DNA, the CDR3 is TGTGCCAGCAGCCTCGGAGGCGTAGAGACCCAGTACTTC. Residues: CASSLGGVETQYF.

V usage is TRBV7-8 and J usage is TRBJ2-7; D may be TRBD1 (8 bases). The V end was cut by 4 bases, the J end by 2 bases, with 18 bases between. CDR1 is SGHVS and CDR2 is FQNEAQ in the germline V gene. The CDR3 sequence is 16 residues long. CDR3 sequence (DNA): TGTGCCAGCAGCTCTAAAGGGAGGGACAGGCCCTACGAGCAGTACTTC. Amino acids: CASSSKGRDRPYEQYF.

The rearrangement links TRBV7-6 to TRBJ2-5; possibly TRBD2 for D (6 bases). V was pared by 8 bases and J by 2 bases, with 12 bases between. There are 13 residues in the CDR3. Germline assignment: CDR1 SGHVS and CDR2 FNYEAQ. CDR3 loop: CASSKGRQETQYF. As DNA, the CDR3 is TGTGCCAGCTCGAAGGGGAGGCAAGAGACCCAGTACTTC.

V usage is TRBV7-6 and J usage is TRBJ2-7; D is ambiguous. V dropped 6 bases and J dropped 3 bases, with 18 bases sitting between them. The CDR3 is made up of 15 amino acids. The germline gives CDR1 SGHVS, CDR2 FNYEAQ. The CDR3 reads CASSSPKAALYEQYF. DNA of the CDR3: TGTGCCAGCAGTAGCCCAAAGGCAGCACTCTACGAGCAGTACTTC.

The J gene is TRBJ1-2, the V gene TRBV12-5; D possibly corresponds to TRBD1 (6 bases). The CDR3 extends over 14 amino acids. Between the trimmed V and J ends, which lost 6 bases and 7 bases, there was a span of 18 bases. Per germline, CDR1 LGHNT and CDR2 FRNRAP. The CDR3 here is CASGPSTLGGGYTF. Written as DNA, the CDR3 is TGTGCTAGTGGCCCCTCCACACTAGGGGGTGGCTACACCTTC.

The chain links TRBV10-3 to TRBJ2-1; 16 nucleotides align to TRBD2. The V and J ends lost 10 bases and 2 bases, in that order; junction bases with no gene match: 11. The CDR3 is 18 amino acids. Germline lookup yields CDR1 ENHRY and CDR2 SYGVKD. The DNA for the CDR3 is TGTGCCACGAAAGTGGGACTAGCGGGGGGGCAAGCCTACAATGAGCAGTTCTTC. It specifies CATKVGLAGGQAYNEQFF.

V gene TRBV2 combines with J gene TRBJ1-5; no definite D call. The CDR3 runs to 15 residues. V shed 7 bases and J shed 4 bases, with 17 bases lying between them. The V gene's germline CDR1 is SNHLY and CDR2 FYNNEI. The CDR3 sequence is CASTEGGLGNQPQHF. Here the CDR3 DNA reads TGTGCCAGCACCGAAGGAGGGTTGGGGAATCAGCCCCAGCATTTT.

J is TRBJ1-5 and V is TRBV27; possibly TRBD1 for D (6 bases). Trimming pared 5 bases from V and 2 bases from J, leaving 13 bases between. The length of the CDR3 is 15 residues. Germline V gene data show CDR1 as MNHEY and CDR2 as SMNVEV (reference sequence). The CDR3 here is CASSLGGQGNQPQHF. The CDR3, as DNA: TGTGCCAGCAGTCTCGGGGGGCAAGGCAATCAGCCCCAGCATTTT.

The chain uses TRBV27 and TRBJ2-1; D perhaps matches TRBD1 (5 bases). Germline V gene lookup returns CDR1 MNHEY and CDR2 SMNVEV (reference sequence). The V end was cut by 5 bases, the J end by 2 bases, with 19 bases between. The CDR3 covers 17 residues. In nucleotides, the CDR3 is TGTGCCAGCAGTCCCAGAAGGGGATCTTCTACCTACAATGAGCAGTTCTTC. This encodes CASSPRRGSSTYNEQFF.

This sequence joins TRBV2 and TRBJ2-1; D remains unclear. The germline V gene encodes CDR1 SNHLY and CDR2 FYNNEI. The CDR3 consists of 13 residues. V was shortened by 1 base and J by 9 bases, with 10 bases between the two germline ends. CDR3 sequence (DNA): TGTGCCAGCAGTGAAGGCTCAGCGACTGAGCAGTTCTTC. This gives the protein CASSEGSATEQFF.

In its sample, this clone was seen once. The chain links TRBV6-6 to TRBJ1-2; 7 bases are a match to TRBD1. The germline V gene has CDR1 MNHNY and CDR2 SVGAGI (reference sequence). V trimming: 7 bases; J trimming: 4 bases; junction bases outside the gene matches: 6. This CDR3 is built from 13 residues. The CDR3 is CASTMGQSYGYTF. Written as DNA, the CDR3 is TGTGCCAGCACTATGGGACAGTCCTATGGCTACACCTTC.

The chain joins TRBV12-3 or TRBV12-4 to TRBJ1-1; D may be TRBD1 (6 bases). CDR3 length: 13 amino acids. Trimming took off 4 bases at V and 4 bases at J, with 10 bases between the two ends. CDR3 sequence reads: CASSSGVGTEAFF. DNA for the CDR3: TGTGCCAGCAGTTCAGGGGTTGGCACTGAAGCTTTCTTT.

The gene calls are TRBV14 and TRBJ1-3; D is possibly TRBD1 (5 bases). Germline V gene lookup returns CDR1 SGHDN and CDR2 FVKESK. V lost 4 bases to trimming and J lost 0 bases, with 16 bases between them. CDR3 length: 17 residues. In nucleotides, the CDR3 is TGTGCCAGCAGCCCCCTCGGAGGGGTCTACTCTGGAAACACCATATATTTT. This sequence encodes CASSPLGGVYSGNTIYF.